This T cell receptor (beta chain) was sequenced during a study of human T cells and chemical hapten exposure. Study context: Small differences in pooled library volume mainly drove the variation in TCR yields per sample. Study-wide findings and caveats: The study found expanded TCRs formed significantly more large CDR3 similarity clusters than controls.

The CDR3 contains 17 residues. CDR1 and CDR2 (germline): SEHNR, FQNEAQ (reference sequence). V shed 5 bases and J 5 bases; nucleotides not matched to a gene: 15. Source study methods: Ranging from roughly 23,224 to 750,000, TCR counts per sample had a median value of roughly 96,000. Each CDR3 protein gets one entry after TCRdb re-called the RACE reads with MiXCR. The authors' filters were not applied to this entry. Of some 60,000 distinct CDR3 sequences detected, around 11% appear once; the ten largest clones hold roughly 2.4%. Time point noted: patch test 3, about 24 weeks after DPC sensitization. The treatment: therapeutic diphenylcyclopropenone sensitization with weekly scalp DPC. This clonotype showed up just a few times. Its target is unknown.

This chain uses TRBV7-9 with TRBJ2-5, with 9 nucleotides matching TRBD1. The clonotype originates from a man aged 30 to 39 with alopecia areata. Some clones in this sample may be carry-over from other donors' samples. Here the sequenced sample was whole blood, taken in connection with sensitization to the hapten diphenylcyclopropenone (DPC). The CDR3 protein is CASSARDREEPQETQYF. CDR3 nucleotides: TGTGCCAGCAGCGCGCGGGACAGGGAAGAACCCCAGGAGACCCAGTACTTC.